The 25 T cell receptor beta chains below were found in one sample sequenced in a study of Ad26.COV2.S vaccination and SARS-CoV-2 variants. Measured with immunoSEQ multiplex PCR; TCRdb has only the in-frame clones, and not every one. This table has fewer than 600,000 clones, roughly nine tenths appearing once. Treatment given: about 20 received Ad26.COV2.S at low or high dose, single or two shots; roughly five received placebo; per-sample allocation not given. Each sample was drawn 63 days after the first injection (of vaccine or placebo). The source was peripheral blood, collected in a trial of Ad26.COV2.S vaccine versus placebo. The source of these receptors is a person between 18 and 60 years old who received the Ad26.COV2.S COVID-19 vaccine or a placebo.

The CDR3 sequence is CASSFWGNQPQHF. In DNA form, the CDR3 reads TGTGCCAGCAGTTTTTGGGGGAATCAGCCCCAGCATTTT. This chain links TRBV28 with TRBJ1-5; maybe TRBD1 (5 bases). The CDR3 is 13 residues long. V was clipped by 3 bases and J by 4 bases, with 7 bases between them. Germline values: CDR1 MDHEN, CDR2 SYDVKM.

The chain couples TRBV5-4 to TRBJ2-1; 11 nucleotides align to TRBD2. The length of the CDR3 is 15 residues. After removal of 1 base from V and 6 bases from J, the junction contained 3 bases not matched to a gene. CDR1 and CDR2 from the germline V gene are SGHNT and YYREEE (reference sequence). CDR3 sequence: CASSLLAGGSNEQFF. The CDR3, as DNA: TGTGCCAGCAGCTTGCTAGCGGGAGGATCCAATGAGCAGTTCTTC.

The J gene is TRBJ2-1, the V gene TRBV9, with 8 bases that match TRBD2. The CDR3 loop spans 14 amino acids. Germline V CDR1 and CDR2: SGDLS, YYNGEE. V was clipped by 4 bases and J by 2 bases; unmatched bases: 2. The CDR3 DNA reads TGTGCCAGCAGCATAGCGGGGACCTACAATGAGCAGTTCTTC. It specifies CASSIAGTYNEQFF.

This chain connects TRBV11-2 to TRBJ2-3, with TRBD2 matching 10 bases. The CDR3 is made up of 14 amino acids. V trimming: 8 bases; J trimming: 8 bases; junction bases outside the gene matches: 10. CDR1 SGHAT and CDR2 FQNNGV come from the germline V gene. The CDR3 nucleotides read TGTGCCAGCGCCCCTAGCGGGAGTTTTGCTACGCAGTATTTT. Its translation is CASAPSGSFATQYF.

As for this clone: Mismatch with germline at one junction end may stem from a read error. The chain combines TRBV6-1 with TRBJ2-7, with a possible D match to TRBD2 (6 bases). The germline CDR1 and CDR2 sequences are MNHNS and SASEGT. The CDR3 extends over 15 amino acids. The CDR3 here is CASSDTWGGTHTSSF. For the CDR3, the DNA is TGTGCCAGCAGTGATACGTGGGGCGGGACTCACACGAGCAGTTTC.

This chain links TRBV30 with TRBJ1-5; D gene unclear. The CDR3 consists of 13 residues. Trimming pared 2 bases from V and 3 bases from J, leaving 8 bases between. In germline, CDR1 is GTSNPN, CDR2 SVGIG (reference sequence). CDR3 sequence: CAWSYSANQPQHF. The CDR3, as DNA: TGTGCCTGGAGTTACAGTGCCAATCAGCCCCAGCATTTT.

CDR3 DNA sequence: TGCAGTGAATTACACACAGATACGCAGTATTTT. Translation: CSELHTDTQYF. The chain links TRBV20-1 to TRBJ2-3; D is unresolved. Between the trimmed V and J ends, which lost 7 bases and 2 bases, there was a span of 7 bases. The CDR3 length is 11 residues. Germline V gene data show CDR1 as DFQATT and CDR2 as SNEGSKA (reference sequence).

The chain carries TRBV7-8 and TRBJ1-5, with D perhaps TRBD1 (6 bases). This CDR3 has 16 residues. The V gene lost 5 bases and the J gene lost 5 bases, with 19 bases spanning the gap. Germline V gene lookup returns CDR1 SGHVS and CDR2 FQNEAQ. The CDR3 spells CASSPLLDSVDQPQHF. DNA of the CDR3: TGTGCCAGCAGCCCCCTCTTGGACAGCGTGGATCAGCCCCAGCATTTT.

The chain uses TRBV19 and TRBJ1-4; 11 nucleotides match TRBD1. V gave up 5 bases and J gave up 8 bases; unmatched junction bases: 7. This CDR3 has 15 amino acids. Germline CDR1 is LNHDA and CDR2 is SQIVND (reference sequence). The CDR3 loop is CASSAPDRGREKLFF. CDR3 bases: TGTGCCAGTAGTGCGCCGGACAGGGGGCGGGAAAAACTGTTTTTT.

The chain has TRBV6-5 and TRBJ2-7; TRBD1 aligns across 9 bases. The CDR3 is 14 residues long. From germline, CDR1 is MNHEY and CDR2 SVGAGI. V shed 7 bases and J 2 bases; nucleotides not matched to a gene: 6. CDR3 protein: CASKMGQGTYEQYF. The DNA for the CDR3 is TGTGCCAGCAAAATGGGACAGGGTACCTACGAGCAGTACTTC.

The J gene is TRBJ1-1, the V gene TRBV30; tentatively, D is TRBD1 (5 bases). Germline CDR1 is GTSNPN and CDR2 is SVGIG (reference sequence). The CDR3 is made up of 14 amino acids. The V gene lost 7 bases and the J gene lost 1 base, with 16 bases spanning the gap. The CDR3 DNA is TGTGCCTCCCAGGGTGGATGGTCGAACACTGAAGCTTTCTTT. The encoded protein is CASQGGWSNTEAFF.

This clone was observed a handful of times. The rearrangement uses TRBV6-5 and TRBJ1-1; D gene uncertain. From germline, CDR1 is MNHEY and CDR2 SVGAGI. With 0 bases removed from V and 9 bases from J, the gap between germline ends came to 20 bases. CDR3 length: 16 residues. In DNA form, the CDR3 reads TGTGCCAGCAGTTACTCGATCCCCAGAGCGTATCTACAAGCTTTCTTT. It encodes CASSYSIPRAYLQAFF.

The chain couples TRBV3-1 (or the pseudogene TRBV3-2) to TRBJ2-5; 12 nucleotides agree with TRBD2. The CDR3 length is 17 residues. Germline CDR1 is LGHDT and CDR2 is YNNKEL (reference sequence). The V segment lost 0 bases and the J segment 4 bases; nucleotides outside the gene matches: 6. The CDR3 here is CASSQETSGSTGETQYF. The CDR3 DNA reads as TGTGCCAGCAGCCAAGAGACTAGCGGGAGTACGGGAGAGACCCAGTACTTC.

This chain uses TRBV6-6 with TRBJ1-5, with D possibly TRBD1 on 5 matching bases. Germline loops: CDR1 MNHNY, CDR2 SVGAGI (reference sequence). This CDR3 spans 14 amino acids. V lost 4 bases and J lost 3, with 10 bases in between. CDR3 sequence: CASSSTGVNQPQHF. The CDR3 DNA reads TGTGCCAGCAGTTCCACAGGCGTCAATCAGCCCCAGCATTTT.

The chain has TRBV29-1 and TRBJ2-3; D is ambiguous. The CDR3 has 14 amino acids. Between the trimmed V and J ends, which lost 2 bases and 1 base, there was a span of 10 bases. Germline V gene data show CDR1 as SQVTM and CDR2 as ANQGSEA. CDR3 DNA sequence: TGCAGCGTTGAACCATCTGGGGGCACAGATACGCAGTATTTT. It translates to CSVEPSGGTDTQYF.

The V call is TRBV2, the J call TRBJ2-7; no clear D. This CDR3 contains 14 residues. In germline, CDR1 is SNHLY, CDR2 FYNNEI. Trimming took 3 bases from V and 4 from J, leaving 13 bases between them. CDR3 sequence: CASSDPSDGYEQYF. The CDR3 DNA reads as TGTGCCAGCAGTGACCCCTCGGATGGGTACGAGCAGTACTTC. Filled out from reference TRBV2 and TRBJ2-7, the complete variable domain reads EPEVTQTPSHQVTQMGQEVILRCVPISNHLYFYWYRQILGQKVEFLVSFYNNEISEKSEIFDDQFSVERPDGSNFTLKIRSTKLEDSAMYFCASSDPSDGYEQYFGPGTRLTVT.

V and J are TRBV7-2 and TRBJ1-1; D unresolved. Trimming cost V 4 bases and J 1 base, with 13 bases left between them. This CDR3 comprises 15 residues. Looked up from germline, CDR1 is SGHTA and CDR2 is FQGNSA. As DNA, the CDR3 is TGTGCCAGCAGCTCTAGGTCGGCAGGGAACACTGAAGCTTTCTTT. As protein: CASSSRSAGNTEAFF.

The rearrangement joins TRBV11-3 to TRBJ2-1, with TRBD2 identical over 11 bases. This CDR3 comprises 15 residues. CDR1 is SGHNT and CDR2 is YENEEA in the germline V gene. V dropped 5 bases and J dropped 3; count of bases not matched to a gene: 3. CDR3 residues: CASSPGTSGYNEQFF. The CDR3 region has the DNA TGTGCCAGCAGCCCCGGGACTAGCGGCTACAATGAGCAGTTCTTC.

This rearrangement joins TRBV10-3 to TRBJ2-1, with TRBD2 matching 13 bases. The trim removed 9 bases at V and 10 bases at J, leaving 6 bases unmatched. This CDR3 region has 13 residues. The V gene's germline CDR1 is ENHRY and CDR2 SYGVKD. For the CDR3, the DNA is TGTGCCATAGGGACTAGCGGGATGGAGGAGCAGTTCTTC. Amino acids: CAIGTSGMEEQFF.

In this sample, this clone turned up once. The chain joins TRBV29-1 to TRBJ1-1; unclear D gene. V lost 5 bases to trimming and J lost 6 bases, with 10 bases between them. In germline, CDR1 is SQVTM, CDR2 ANQGSEA. The CDR3 extends over 11 amino acids. The CDR3 is CSVQGLAEAFF. CDR3 bases: TGCAGCGTTCAAGGGTTGGCTGAAGCTTTCTTT.

J is TRBJ1-4 and V is TRBV19, with D perhaps matching TRBD1 (5 bases). Germline V CDR1 and CDR2: LNHDA, SQIVND (reference sequence). This CDR3 spans 13 amino acids. V was clipped by 7 bases and J by 7 bases, with 13 bases between them. The CDR3 nucleotides are TGTGCCAGTACCGGGGGAAGGGGTGAAAAACTGTTTTTT. Translating it yields CASTGGRGEKLFF.

The CDR3 DNA is TGTGCCAGCAGTCGTACTTTAGTGGTCCATGAGCAGTTCTTC. The encoded protein is CASSRTLVVHEQFF. The V call is TRBV6-2 or TRBV6-3, the J call TRBJ2-1; D remains ambiguous. The CDR3 contains 14 residues. V was shortened by 5 bases and J by 8 bases, with 16 bases between the two germline ends. From germline, CDR1 is MNHEY and CDR2 SVGEGT.

The chain uses TRBV2 and TRBJ2-7; possibly TRBD2 for D (5 bases). The CDR3 runs to 13 residues. In germline, CDR1 is SNHLY, CDR2 FYNNEI. V was cut by 2 bases and J by 2 bases, with 7 bases left in between. The CDR3 DNA is TGTGCCAGCAGTGAACCGGGGACCTACGAGCAGTACTTC. This gives the protein CASSEPGTYEQYF.

J is TRBJ1-2 and V is TRBV5-1, with TRBD1 as a possible D gene (6 bases). Trimming removed 4 bases at V and 6 bases at J, with 16 bases between. The CDR3 is 14 residues long. In germline, CDR1 is SGHRS, CDR2 YFSETQ. In DNA, the CDR3 is TGCGCCAGCAGCCCGTGGACAGCTCACAATGGCTACACCTTC. Its translation is CASSPWTAHNGYTF.

This chain joins TRBV10-3 and TRBJ2-7; tentatively, D is TRBD2 (5 bases). The V and J ends lost 2 bases and 0 bases respectively, with 14 bases between them. Germline CDR1 is ENHRY and CDR2 is SYGVKD. The CDR3 has 16 amino acids. The DNA for the CDR3 is TGTGCCATCAGTGAGGGCCCCCGCGGGCTCTCCTACGAGCAGTACTTC. This gives the protein CAISEGPRGLSYEQYF.